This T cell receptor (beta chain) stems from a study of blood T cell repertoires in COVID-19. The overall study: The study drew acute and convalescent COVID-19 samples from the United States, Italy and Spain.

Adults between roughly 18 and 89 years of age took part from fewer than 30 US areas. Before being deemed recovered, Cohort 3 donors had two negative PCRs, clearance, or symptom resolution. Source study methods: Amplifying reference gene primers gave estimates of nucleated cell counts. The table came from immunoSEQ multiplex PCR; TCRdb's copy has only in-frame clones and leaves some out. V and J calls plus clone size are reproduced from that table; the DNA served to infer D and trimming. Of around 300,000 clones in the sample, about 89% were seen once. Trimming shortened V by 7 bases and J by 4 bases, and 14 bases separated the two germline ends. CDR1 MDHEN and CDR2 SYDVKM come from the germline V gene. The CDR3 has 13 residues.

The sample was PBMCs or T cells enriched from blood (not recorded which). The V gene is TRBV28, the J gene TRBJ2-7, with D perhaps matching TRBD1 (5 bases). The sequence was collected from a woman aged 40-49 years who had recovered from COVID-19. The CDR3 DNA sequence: TGTGCCAGCAAGCCAGGGCAATTGTACGAGCAGTACTTC. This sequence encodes CASKPGQLYEQYF.